A single sample gave rise to the 27 T cell receptor beta chains below, sequenced in a study of OX40 agonist ivuxolimab in advanced cancers. Clones were read by immunoSEQ multiplex PCR, and TCRdb kept only the in-frame ones, dropping some. The sample includes around 58,000 clones, around 87% seen only once; the top ten take 12%. This specimen was CD4+ or CD8+ T cells sorted from blood, taken in a trial of the OX40 agonist ivuxolimab. The receptors shown here come from an adult with an advanced solid tumor such as melanoma, head and neck, liver or kidney cancer.

The genes are TRBV4-1 and TRBJ2-7; TRBD1 matches at 7 bases. From germline, CDR1 is MGHRA and CDR2 YSYEKL. V shed 0 bases, J shed 0 bases, and the junction held 2 bases outside the gene matches. The length of the CDR3 is 15 residues. CDR3 sequence reads: CASSQEGTDSYEQYF. CDR3 coding DNA: TGCGCCAGCAGCCAAGAGGGGACAGACTCCTACGAGCAGTACTTC.

The J gene is TRBJ1-4, the V gene TRBV11-2; weak D call: TRBD1 (5 bases). This CDR3 has 15 amino acids. V was pared by 5 bases and J by 8 bases, with 18 bases between. The germline V gene has CDR1 SGHAT and CDR2 FQNNGV. The CDR3 here is CASSLFPRAREKLFF. The CDR3 DNA sequence: TGTGCCAGCAGCCTCTTCCCCAGGGCGAGGGAAAAACTGTTTTTT.

The chain combines TRBV7-6 with TRBJ2-1; D possibly corresponds to TRBD1 (6 bases). Germline lookup yields CDR1 SGHVS and CDR2 FNYEAQ. The CDR3 length is 16 residues. V was cut by 5 bases and J by 4 bases, with 18 bases left in between. CDR3 sequence: CASSPPGVTRYNEQFF. The CDR3 coding sequence is TGTGCCAGCAGCCCGCCAGGGGTAACGCGATACAATGAGCAGTTCTTC.

The chain carries TRBV25-1 and TRBJ2-3, with D possibly matching TRBD1 (6 bases). CDR3 length: 14 amino acids. The ends were cut back, 4 bases at V and 4 bases at J, with 12 bases in the middle. CDR1 is MGHDK, CDR2 SYGVNS, per germline. As DNA, the CDR3 is TGTGCCAGCAGTGGGGGGCTCCTGGCAGATACGCAGTATTTT. Its translation is CASSGGLLADTQYF.

This chain joins TRBV4-3 and TRBJ2-5, with D possibly TRBD2 on 5 matching bases. Germline V lookup: CDR1 LGHNA, CDR2 YSLEER. The germline V and J ends were trimmed by 4 bases and 2 bases, with 14 bases remaining between them. The CDR3 runs to 15 residues. CDR3: CASSRAWTGQETQYF. The CDR3 nucleotides are TGCGCCAGCAGCCGAGCCTGGACTGGACAAGAGACCCAGTACTTC.

The chain links TRBV6-1 to TRBJ2-2; TRBD2 aligns across 7 bases. V gave up 4 bases and J gave up 2 bases; unmatched junction bases: 10. In germline, CDR1 is MNHNS, CDR2 SASEGT. The CDR3 is 17 amino acids. The CDR3 sequence is CASSGVRRGLNTGELFF. In nucleotides, the CDR3 is TGTGCCAGCAGTGGGGTCAGGCGGGGGTTAAACACCGGGGAGCTGTTTTTT.

The chain employs TRBV13 and TRBJ1-1; 7 bases align to TRBD1. This CDR3 comprises 14 residues. V lost 5 bases to trimming and J lost 1 base; unmatched junction nucleotides: 4. CDR1 PRHDT and CDR2 FYEKMQ come from the germline V gene (reference sequence). In nucleotides, the CDR3 is TGTGCCAGCAGCAAATACAGGGGGAACACTGAAGCTTTCTTT. As protein: CASSKYRGNTEAFF.

The gene calls are TRBV28 and TRBJ2-7; D may match TRBD1 or TRBD2 (5 bases each). Germline CDR1 reads MDHEN; CDR2 reads SYDVKM. V was pared by 1 base and J by 6 bases, with 16 bases between. The CDR3 has 15 amino acids. The CDR3 is CASSLLSQVGAEQYF. Written as DNA, the CDR3 is TGTGCCAGCAGTTTATTATCACAGGTCGGGGCCGAGCAGTACTTC.

V and J are TRBV4-2 and TRBJ2-7; D is ambiguous. CDR1 is LGHNA and CDR2 is YNFKEQ in the germline V gene. This CDR3 comprises 16 residues. V gave up 0 bases and J gave up 2 bases, with 14 bases separating them. CDR3 nucleotide sequence: TGTGCCAGCAGCCAAGAATCTACTCCCGGAACCTACGAGCAGTACTTC. It is translated as CASSQESTPGTYEQYF.

A few counts support this clone. This sample also contains other DNA sequences that code for the same CDR3. The rearrangement joins TRBV5-4 to TRBJ1-1; unclear D gene. Germline V gene data show CDR1 as SGHNT and CDR2 as YYREEE (reference sequence). The CDR3 is made up of 13 amino acids. The V end lost 3 bases, the J end lost 0 bases, and 6 bases lay between the germline ends. The chain's CDR3 is CASSSTLNTEAFF. The CDR3 region has the DNA TGTGCCAGCAGCTCCACTTTGAACACTGAAGCTTTCTTT.

The chain uses TRBV28 and TRBJ2-3; 9 bases fit TRBD2. After removal of 2 bases from V and 10 bases from J, the junction contained 16 bases not matched to a gene. This CDR3 comprises 17 residues. Germline lookup yields CDR1 MDHEN and CDR2 SYDVKM. CDR3 residues: CASSLGSGTSSRLAQYF. The CDR3 coding sequence is TGTGCCAGCAGTTTAGGATCCGGGACTAGCAGCCGGCTTGCGCAGTATTTT. Full variable domain (missing parts from reference TRBV28 and TRBJ2-3): DVKVTQSSRYLVKRTGEKVFLECVQDMDHENMFWYRQDPGLGLRLIYFSYDVKMKEKGDIPEGYSVSREKKERFSLILESASTNQTSMYLCASSLGSGTSSRLAQYFGPGTRLTVL.

This CDR3 reads CASSIGAATSGVSGELFF. DNA of the CDR3: TGTGCCAGTAGTATAGGCGCCGCGACTAGTGGCGTATCGGGGGAGCTGTTTTTT. The rearrangement uses TRBV19 and TRBJ2-2, with a weak D call TRBD2 (6 bases). The length of the CDR3 is 18 residues. Trimming left V 1 base short and J 8 bases short, with 23 bases between. Germline CDR1 LNHDA, CDR2 SQIVND (reference sequence).

The J gene is TRBJ2-5, the V gene TRBV7-8; TRBD2 is a possible D gene (6 bases). Germline CDR1 is SGHVS and CDR2 is FQNEAQ. This CDR3 is built from 16 residues. V was shortened by 5 bases and J by 11 bases, with 27 bases between the two germline ends. This CDR3 reads CASSPVVPRRGEEQYF. In nucleotides, the CDR3 is TGTGCCAGCAGCCCCGTGGTACCCCGGAGGGGCGAGGAGCAGTACTTC.

V is TRBV9 and J is TRBJ2-5; D possibly uses TRBD1 or TRBD2 (5 bases each). The CDR3 consists of 13 residues. Trimming pared 0 bases from V and 5 bases from J, leaving 8 bases between. CDR1 and CDR2 from the germline V gene are SGDLS and YYNGEE. CDR3 in amino acids: CASSVVGTETQYF. The CDR3 region has the DNA TGTGCCAGCAGCGTAGTTGGGACCGAGACCCAGTACTTC.

The chain recombines TRBV11-2 with TRBJ2-3; D is possibly TRBD2 (7 bases). V was cut by 5 bases and J by 4 bases, with 13 bases left in between. Germline V CDR1 and CDR2: SGHAT, FQNNGV. This CDR3 spans 14 amino acids. In DNA form, the CDR3 reads TGTGCCAGCAGCCTCAGGGGAGGGGCAGATACGCAGTATTTT. The encoded protein is CASSLRGGADTQYF.

The chain carries TRBV15 and TRBJ1-6; D ambiguous. The V and J ends lost 5 bases and 7 bases respectively, with 9 bases between them. Germline-derived CDR1 and CDR2 are LNHNV and YYDKDF (reference sequence). The CDR3 loop spans 13 amino acids. CDR3 residues: CATSLPENSPLHF. As DNA, the CDR3 is TGTGCCACCAGCTTACCGGAAAATTCACCCCTCCACTTT.

The chain is built from TRBV2 and TRBJ1-1; unclear D gene. V shed 7 bases and J shed 3 bases, with 6 bases lying between them. The germline gives CDR1 SNHLY, CDR2 FYNNEI. The CDR3 covers 11 residues. The CDR3 DNA reads as TGTGCCAGCATCGGGGACACTGAAGCTTTCTTT. Translated: CASIGDTEAFF.

This chain links TRBV5-1 with TRBJ1-1; D is undetermined. Germline-derived CDR1 and CDR2 are SGHRS and YFSETQ. This CDR3 contains 16 residues. Trimming pared 0 bases from V and 0 bases from J, leaving 12 bases between. The CDR3 loop is CASSLGVRLMNTEAFF. The DNA of the CDR3 is TGCGCCAGCAGCTTGGGCGTACGGCTGATGAACACTGAAGCTTTCTTT. Complete variable domain (other parts from reference TRBV5-1 and TRBJ1-1): KAGVTQTPRYLIKTRGQQVTLSCSPISGHRSVSWYQQTPGQGLQFLFEYFSETQRNKGNFPGRFSGRQFSNSRSEMNVSTLELGDSALYLCASSLGVRLMNTEAFFGQGTRLTVV.

The gene calls are TRBV7-9 and TRBJ2-5; D possibly corresponds to TRBD2 (5 bases). Germline lookup yields CDR1 SEHNR and CDR2 FQNEAQ (reference sequence). The V end was cut by 5 bases, the J end by 5 bases, with 12 bases between. This CDR3 contains 13 residues. CDR3 region: CASSLSSVETQYF. The CDR3 DNA is TGTGCCAGCAGCCTGAGTAGCGTGGAGACCCAGTACTTC.

This clone was observed a few times. The V call is TRBV11-2, the J call TRBJ1-2; D ambiguous. This CDR3 has 13 amino acids. V was clipped by 2 bases and J by 8 bases, with 12 bases between them. The germline CDR1 and CDR2 sequences are SGHAT and FQNNGV. CDR3 sequence reads: CASSLMPGAGYTF. In nucleotides, the CDR3 is TGTGCCAGCAGCTTAATGCCAGGAGCAGGCTACACCTTC. Using reference TRBV11-2 and TRBJ1-2 for the parts outside the CDR3, the full variable domain is EAGVAQSPRYKIIEKRQSVAFWCNPISGHATLYWYQQILGQGPKLLIQFQNNGVVDDSQLPKDRFSAERLKGVDSTLKIQPAKLEDSAVYLCASSLMPGAGYTFGSGTRLTVV.

This chain uses TRBV4-2 with TRBJ2-5; TRBD1 agrees at 8 bases. CDR3 length: 17 residues. Unmatched junction bases numbered 14, after V lost 3 bases and J lost 5 bases. The germline V gene has CDR1 LGHNA and CDR2 YNFKEQ. Written as DNA, the CDR3 is TGTGCCAGCAGCCATGAGGCCGGACAGGGCGGAGGGGAGACCCAGTACTTC. Translation gives CASSHEAGQGGGETQYF.

V is TRBV19 and J is TRBJ2-5, with TRBD2 matching over 8 bases. The germline V gene encodes CDR1 LNHDA and CDR2 SQIVND (reference sequence). Losses at the gene ends were 3 bases for V and 5 bases for J; bases not matched to a gene: 8. CDR3 length: 15 amino acids. The CDR3 DNA reads as TGTGCCAGTAGTATGGGACTAGTGGGGGGGGAGACCCAGTACTTC. The encoded protein is CASSMGLVGGETQYF.

Written as DNA, the CDR3 is TGTGCCAGCAGCCTAGCCGGACAGGGGCCTCTGGGCGAGCAGTACTTC. It is translated as CASSLAGQGPLGEQYF. This chain uses TRBV9 with TRBJ2-7; TRBD1 agrees at 9 bases. Germline CDR1 is SGDLS and CDR2 is YYNGEE. Trimming removed 4 bases from V and 6 bases from J; junction bases left unmatched: 14. CDR3 length equals 16 residues. The full variable domain, with the rest looked up from reference TRBV9 and TRBJ2-7, is DSGVTQTPKHLITATGQRVTLRCSPRSGDLSVYWYQQSLDQGLQFLIQYYNGEERAKGNILERFSAQQFPDLHSELNLSSLELGDSALYFCASSLAGQGPLGEQYFGPGTRLTVT.

The V and J genes are TRBV6-5 and TRBJ1-2; 7 nucleotides line up with TRBD1. Germline trimming cut 2 bases from V and 7 bases from J; bases unmatched to any gene: 4. Germline CDR1 reads MNHEY; CDR2 reads SVGAGI. The CDR3 is 13 residues long. CDR3 sequence reads: CASSYEGAFGYTF. The CDR3 nucleotides are TGTGCCAGCAGTTACGAGGGGGCGTTTGGCTACACCTTC.

This clone was observed a single time. The chain uses TRBV9 and TRBJ1-5; 8 nucleotides agree with TRBD1. This CDR3 spans 14 amino acids. CDR1 SGDLS and CDR2 YYNGEE come from the germline V gene. V dropped 3 bases and J dropped 7; count of bases not matched to a gene: 6. This CDR3 is CASSAGGSGQPQHF. In DNA, the CDR3 is TGTGCCAGCAGCGCAGGGGGCTCGGGGCAGCCCCAGCATTTT. Full variable domain (missing parts from reference TRBV9 and TRBJ1-5): DSGVTQTPKHLITATGQRVTLRCSPRSGDLSVYWYQQSLDQGLQFLIQYYNGEERAKGNILERFSAQQFPDLHSELNLSSLELGDSALYFCASSAGGSGQPQHFGDGTRLSIL.

V is TRBV28 and J is TRBJ2-3; no reliable D call. The CDR3 has 11 residues. Germline CDR1 reads MDHEN; CDR2 reads SYDVKM. The germline V and J ends were trimmed by 4 bases and 4 bases, with 3 bases remaining between them. The DNA of the CDR3 is TGTGCCAGCAGTTGGTCAGATACGCAGTATTTT. Residues: CASSWSDTQYF.

The chain combines TRBV27 with TRBJ1-1, with D hard to call. CDR1 and CDR2 from the germline V gene are MNHEY and SMNVEV (reference sequence). V lost 4 bases and J lost 6, with 12 bases in between. The length of the CDR3 is 13 residues. Written as DNA, the CDR3 is TGTGCCAGCAGTTGGTTCGAAAGCGCTGAAGCTTTCTTT. This translates into CASSWFESAEAFF.